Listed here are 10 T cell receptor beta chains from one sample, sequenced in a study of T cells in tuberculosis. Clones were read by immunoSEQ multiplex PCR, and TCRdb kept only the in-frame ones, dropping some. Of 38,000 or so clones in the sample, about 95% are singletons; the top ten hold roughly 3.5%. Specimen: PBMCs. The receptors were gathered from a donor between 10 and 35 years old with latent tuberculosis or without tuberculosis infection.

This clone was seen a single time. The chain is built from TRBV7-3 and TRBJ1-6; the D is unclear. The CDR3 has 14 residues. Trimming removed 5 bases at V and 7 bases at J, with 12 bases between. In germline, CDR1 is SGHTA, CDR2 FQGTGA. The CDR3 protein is CASSLLRANSPLHF. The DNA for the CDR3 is TGTGCCAGCAGCCTCTTACGAGCCAATTCACCCCTCCACTTT.

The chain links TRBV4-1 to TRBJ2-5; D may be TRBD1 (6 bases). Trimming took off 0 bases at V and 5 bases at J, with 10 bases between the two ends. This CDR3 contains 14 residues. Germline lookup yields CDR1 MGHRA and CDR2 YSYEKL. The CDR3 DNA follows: TGCGCCAGCAGCCAAGAACAGGGTGGGGAGACCCAGTACTTC. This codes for CASSQEQGGETQYF.

CDR3 bases: TGTGCCAGCAGACCTTTAGATGTCGGCTACGAGCAGTACTTC. It yields the protein CASRPLDVGYEQYF. This chain joins TRBV28 and TRBJ2-7; D is unresolved. The germline V gene has CDR1 MDHEN and CDR2 SYDVKM. Trimming took off 6 bases at V and 3 bases at J, with 15 bases between the two ends. This CDR3 region has 14 residues.

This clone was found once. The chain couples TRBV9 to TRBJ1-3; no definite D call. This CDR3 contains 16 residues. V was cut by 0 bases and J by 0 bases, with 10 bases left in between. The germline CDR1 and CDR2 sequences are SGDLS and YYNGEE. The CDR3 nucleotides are TGTGCCAGCAGCGTAGAGGTCGGCGGCTCTGGAAACACCATATATTTT. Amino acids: CASSVEVGGSGNTIYF.

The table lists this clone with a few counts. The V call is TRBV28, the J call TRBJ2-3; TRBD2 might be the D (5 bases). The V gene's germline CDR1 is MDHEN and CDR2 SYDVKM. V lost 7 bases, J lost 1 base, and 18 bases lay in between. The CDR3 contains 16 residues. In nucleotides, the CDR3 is TGTGCCAGCACCGTGCCCTTAGACGGGGGCACAGATACGCAGTATTTT. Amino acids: CASTVPLDGGTDTQYF. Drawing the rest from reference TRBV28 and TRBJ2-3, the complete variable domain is DVKVTQSSRYLVKRTGEKVFLECVQDMDHENMFWYRQDPGLGLRLIYFSYDVKMKEKGDIPEGYSVSREKKERFSLILESASTNQTSMYLCASTVPLDGGTDTQYFGPGTRLTVL.

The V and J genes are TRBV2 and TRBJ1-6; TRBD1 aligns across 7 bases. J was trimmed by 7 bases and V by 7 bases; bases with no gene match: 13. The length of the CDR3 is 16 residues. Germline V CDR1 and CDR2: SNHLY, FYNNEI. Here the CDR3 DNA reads TGTGCCAGCACGACAGGGAGCGGTGGGGAAAATTCACCCCTCCACTTT. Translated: CASTTGSGGENSPLHF.

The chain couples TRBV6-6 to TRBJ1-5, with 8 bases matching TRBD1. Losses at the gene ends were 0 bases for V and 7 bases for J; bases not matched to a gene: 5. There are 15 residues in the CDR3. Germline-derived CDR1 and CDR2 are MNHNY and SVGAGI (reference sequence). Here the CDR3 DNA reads TGTGCCAGCAGTTACTCCAGGGGGCAGAGCCAGCCCCAGCATTTT. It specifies CASSYSRGQSQPQHF.

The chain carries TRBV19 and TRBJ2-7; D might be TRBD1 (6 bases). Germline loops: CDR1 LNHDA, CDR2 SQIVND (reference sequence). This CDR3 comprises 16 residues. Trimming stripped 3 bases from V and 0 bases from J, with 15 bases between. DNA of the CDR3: TGTGCCAGTAGTATTTCGGTAAACAGGGACTCCTACGAGCAGTACTTC. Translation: CASSISVNRDSYEQYF.

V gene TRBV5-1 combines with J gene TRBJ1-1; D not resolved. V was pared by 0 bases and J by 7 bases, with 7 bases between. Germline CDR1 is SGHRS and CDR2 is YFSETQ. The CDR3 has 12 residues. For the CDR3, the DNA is TGCGCCAGCAGCTTGGTGAGCCATGAAGCTTTCTTT. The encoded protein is CASSLVSHEAFF.

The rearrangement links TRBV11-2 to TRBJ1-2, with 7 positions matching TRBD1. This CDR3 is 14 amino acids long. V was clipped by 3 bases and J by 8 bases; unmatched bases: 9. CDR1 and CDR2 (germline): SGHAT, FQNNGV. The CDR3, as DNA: TGTGCCAGCAGCTTGGACAGCAGGGGGATCGGCTACACCTTC. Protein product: CASSLDSRGIGYTF.